This T cell receptor beta chain was retrieved from a study of cytomegalovirus exposure and HLA in healthy donors (dated by TCRdb to the late 2010s). At the level of the whole study: In an earlier analysis of some 550 of the donors, under 300 Gb of sequence data and 100 million or so unique TCR beta sequences from roughly 190 million T cells were reported. About 310 gigabases of sequencing data and around 87 million unique TCR sequences were included in an early release covering around 600 HLA-typed donors. Of the approximately 370 genotyped donors, roughly 76% were placed in the genetic ancestry cluster associated with self-reported Caucasian donors. The study aimed to test whether signatures of past pathogen exposure could be identified by cataloging public T cell receptors. The study used immunosequencing to profile the T cell repertoires of 600 to 850 subjects and linked those repertoires to cytomegalovirus serostatus. A separate validation cohort of roughly 110 different subjects was used in addition to the approximately 610-subject first cohort. To predict cytomegalovirus infection status, the study combined high-throughput TCR immunosequencing, statistical association of individual TCRs with disease status, and machine learning. In a later analysis, previously published TCR beta repertoires from 666 donors were re-analyzed and high-resolution HLA genotyping was added so that TCR occurrence patterns could be studied. Rather than using new phenotypic data, the later analysis identified candidate immune exposures from TCR beta sequences and from how often those sequences occurred across donors. In an earlier analysis of more than 550 of the donors, high-throughput TCR beta sequencing was used to judge whether each TCR beta V gene segment behaved as functional or pseudogenic. Alongside the repertoire data, information on donor age, sex, ethnicity and CMV serostatus was compiled. In a later genetic analysis, genome-wide SNP genotypes for 398 of the 666 donors were used, and that subset was treated as a discovery cohort. Every repertoire in the discovery cohort had been generated on one and the same sequencing platform. Class I and class II HLA loci were covered by the typing at four-digit resolution. Typing coverage differed by locus: A, B, C, DRB1 and DQB1 were typed in roughly 620-630 donors, DQA1 in about 560, DPA1 in 600 to 610, and DPB1 in approximately 450. Four to six DR-DQ haplotypes were handled as single units for association and clustering because linkage in the cohort was strong. Across approximately 400 genotyped donors of the cohort, an average of about 250,000 unique TCR beta nucleotide sequences per donor were sequenced, and around 19% of those sequences were non-productive. On the study overall, not on this receptor specifically: A later analysis found that HLA-associated TCR beta chains were more clonally expanded and had lower generation probabilities than equally common non-associated chains. The earlier analysis of 587 of the donors excluded approximately 17 rarely observed V segments, including chromosome 9 orphons, because counts were too low. The study listed approximately 150 TCR beta chains as associated with cytomegalovirus. The sequencing pipeline was judged likely to have produced a cluster of highly shared sequence variants as a technical artifact. A later genetic analysis associated a missense DCLRE1C variant with V-gene and J-gene trimming of TCR beta chains, and an independent cohort replicated the association. A later analysis found that most CMV-associated TCR beta chains appeared HLA-restricted, with HLA associations seemingly driven largely by CMV exposure. Specific HLA alleles were associated with over 15,000 TCR beta sequences at a false discovery rate of 0.05 in a later analysis. A few of the identified cytomegalovirus-associated TCR beta chains were confirmed in vitro to be specific for cytomegalovirus antigens. Assigning TCR associations to individual alleles was difficult when HLA alleles, especially DR and DQ, strongly co-occurred. Compared with the approximately 670-donor mean, donors in an Asian-associated ancestry cluster had fewer N-insertions in productive TCRs, according to a later genetic analysis. A further reported finding was that TCR beta sequences accurately predicted the HLA-A and HLA-B alleles for most subjects in the first cohort. A later analysis reported that several top co-occurrence clusters appeared linked to parvovirus B19, influenza, CMV and Epstein-Barr virus. Linkage disequilibrium might explain the correlated functional status among segregating V segments, but an unknown experimental factor could not be excluded. The authors suggested that the approach could potentially be generalized to other disease states and immunological phenotypes. The classifier was reported to diagnose cytomegalovirus status with high specificity and sensitivity in both the original and validation cohorts. The presence/absence analyses assumed that sequencing depth was roughly uniform across donors, and that assumption may not be true. In a later analysis, TCR association rates were found to vary across HLA loci, with the most associated TCRs seen for DRB1 alleles and the fewest for HLA-C alleles. Most TCR sequences were observed very rarely across donors, whereas some public TCRs were present in many individuals. Because some donors lacked HLA typing at each locus, the association tests relied only on the typed subset. Broadly in line with IMGT annotations, most TCR beta V segments showed up in productive rearrangements about 87% or about 30% of the time in an earlier analysis of several hundred of the donors. For the cohort, immune exposure information was limited to CMV serostatus. This cohort had only TCR beta chains sequenced, and the lack of alpha or paired-chain data limited which features could be detected.

Note on this clone: Its antigen has not been determined.

In total, 500 to 700 healthy bone marrow donors made up the cohort. At the time of sampling, all cohort members were nominally healthy, though unrecorded immune exposures were likely present. The donor was CMV seropositive and belonged to the group of more than 250 seropositive cohort members. A peripheral blood sample was provided by each donor, and peripheral blood mononuclear cells were used for TCR beta sequencing. The Qiagen DNeasy Blood Extraction Kit was used to extract genomic DNA from the blood cell samples. Receptor amplification or capture employed the immunoSEQ multiplex PCR assay. The multiplex PCR relied on a mix of 60 forward primers for TCR Vbeta segments and 13 reverse primers for TCR Jbeta segments. The CDR3 region of rearranged TCR beta genes was amplified from genomic DNA by a multiplex PCR assay. The amplified TCR beta libraries were sequenced on the Illumina HiSeq System as 87-base-pair reads. Under the source paper's analysis protocol: In a later analysis, some 80 million unique TCR beta chains were counted across the 666 repertoires, and roughly 11 million of these chains were shared by at least two donors. Raw reads were error-corrected and collapsed into unique sequences by a nearest-neighbor algorithm in which closely related sequences were merged to remove PCR and sequencing errors. To assign V, D and J gene segments, CDR3 sequences were aligned to IMGT reference sequences. For a sequence to be retained, at least a six-nucleotide match to both a V gene segment and a J gene segment was required. Rearrangements were called productive when the CDR3 lacked stop codons and stayed in frame with V and J; all others were non-productive. Following IMGT convention, CDR3 was defined as the stretch from the second conserved V-encoded cysteine up to the conserved J-encoded phenylalanine. Sequences without an unambiguous match to a single V gene segment were excluded from the earlier analysis of approximately 600 of the donors. In an earlier analysis of a few hundred of the donors, a V segment was called functional when productive rearrangements were above 56.7%, and segregating when the standard deviation between donors exceeded 5%. To diagnose cytomegalovirus status from the catalog of TCR beta chain sequences, a statistical classification framework was built. In a later analysis, TCR nucleotide sequences were compared against IMGT/GENE-DB human TR gene sequences so that V and J genes could be assigned. A later analysis assigned CDR3 sequences and most-parsimonious VDJ recombination scenarios with the TCRdist pipeline. In a later analysis, each TCR beta chain was defined by its CDR3 amino acid sequence together with its V-gene family, and reads without a unique V-gene family were excluded. In a later analysis, 450 to 600 highly shared, low-generation-probability nucleotide sequences were removed to address suspected cross-contamination and a sequencing artifact. In a later analysis, a clonal expansion index for each public chain was calculated from normalized within-repertoire ranks of inferred template counts. In a later analysis, generation probabilities were computed with a VDJ recombination model fitted to out-of-frame rearrangements, and the resulting probabilities were checked against IGoR. In a later analysis, TCR-TCR, TCR-HLA and TCR-CMV co-occurrence was scored with hypergeometric tests, and a repertoire-size bias correction was applied to TCR pairs. To estimate false discovery rates, a later analysis permuted the HLA or CMV assignments 20 times. In a later analysis, co-occurring TCRs were grouped using DBSCAN, and TCRdist sequence similarity was added for clustering within HLA-allele-positive subsets. Repertoires with fewer than 30,000 or more than 120,000 public chains were left out of co-occurrence clustering, as were roughly five repertoires with anomalous nucleotide sharing. This is the immuneACCESS table as TCRdb keeps it, with only in-frame sequences that have V and J called. A part of the clones is gone; compared with another copy, unresolved V genes explain less than half, and the rest is unexplained. V and J calls and clone size are given by that table; D and trimming were obtained from the DNA. The data table for this sample lists about 130,000 clones. Approximately 1.6% of the sample rests with the top ten.

The sequencing sample was made of PBMCs. This receptor was obtained from a woman in her thirties or forties in good health and CMV-seropositive.

The DNA reads as follows: TGTGCCAGCAGGGGGGGACTAGAAACCGGGGAGCTGTTTTTT. Its coded protein is CASRGGLETGELFF. The sequence links TRBV2 to TRBJ2-2, with 8 central nucleotides matching TRBD2. The germline V and J ends show losses of 6 bases and 5 bases respectively, and no gene match explains 5 bases of the junction. The CDR3 runs 14 amino acids, cysteine and phenylalanine included. Only the CDR3 DNA stays, 42 bases, in frame from base 1. The CDR1 and CDR2 encoded by the germline V gene are SNHLY and FYNNEI.